Detailed here is one T cell receptor (beta chain). The antigen remains unidentified. The J segment lost 3 bases and the V segment lost 2 bases, leaving 12 bases of the junction unmatched. The germline gives CDR1 ENHRY, CDR2 SYGVKD. The CDR3 is made up of 17 amino acids. These data are taken from a study of cytomegalovirus exposure and HLA in healthy donors. The PCR contained 60 Vbeta and 13 Jbeta primers. Sequencing was performed with immunoSEQ multiplex PCR; in TCRdb, only in-frame clones are kept and a portion is missing. The sample consists of around 54,000 clones, over 70% of them appearing once. Study-wide results and caveats: Associated with cytomegalovirus, according to the listing, were around 160 TCR beta chains.

The gene calls are TRBV10-3 and TRBJ2-7; 8 nucleotides line up with TRBD1. Sequencing was done on a sample of PBMCs. This clonotype was sampled from a man under 40 in good health and CMV-seropositive. The chain's CDR3 is CAISELRDRRKGYEQYF. The CDR3 DNA sequence: TGTGCCATCAGTGAGCTCCGGGACAGGAGAAAGGGCTACGAGCAGTACTTC.